Listed below are T cell receptor beta chains from one sample, sequenced in a study of T-cell memory formation after mild COVID-19. MiXCR was run by TCRdb on the 5' RACE reads, yielding one entry per CDR3 protein. The profile shows about 420,000 distinct CDR3 sequences, 20% to 30% of them singletons. Source material: PBMCs or a T cell subset sorted from them (not recorded which). The source is an adult woman who had mild COVID-19 (a few samples of this study predate the infection). Cell type and time point are not known. The CDR3 runs from the conserved cysteine through the conserved F or W. Each record gives: V gene, D gene, J gene, clone size, CDR3 DNA, CDR3 protein. A D gene is named only where the DNA matches it firmly. Clone size is stated in some rows and not others, as once, few, many or a class when expanded.

V gene: TRBV29-1; D gene: NA; J gene: TRBJ1-1; clone size: NA; CDR3 DNA: TGCAGCGCCCTGCCGGCCAGGGAGACTGAAGCTTTCTTT; CDR3 protein: CSALPARETEAFF
V gene: TRBV4-2; D gene: NA; J gene: TRBJ2-3; clone size: few; CDR3 DNA: TGTGCCAGCAGCCAGCTGCCTAGCATCGCAGATACGCAGTATTTT; CDR3 protein: CASSQLPSIADTQYF
V gene: TRBV29-1; D gene: TRBD1; J gene: TRBJ2-7; clone size: NA; CDR3 DNA: TGCAGCGTTGAAGTCGAGAGGACAGGAGCCTACGAGCAGTACTTC; CDR3 protein: CSVEVERTGAYEQYF
V gene: TRBV29-1; D gene: NA; J gene: TRBJ2-1; clone size: NA; CDR3 DNA: TGCAGCGTTCGGACGGGTTTGACCCCTTCCCCGGCCCACAATGAGCAGTTCTTC; CDR3 protein: CSVRTGLTPSPAHNEQFF
V gene: TRBV30; D gene: NA; J gene: TRBJ2-3; clone size: few; CDR3 DNA: TGTGCCTGGGGGCGGGATACGCAGTATTTT; CDR3 protein: CAWGRDTQYF
V gene: TRBV20-1; D gene: TRBD2; J gene: TRBJ2-5; clone size: many; CDR3 DNA: TGCAGTGCTAGACTAGCGGGAGCCATCCAAGAGACCCAGTACTTC; CDR3 protein: CSARLAGAIQETQYF
V gene: TRBV5-1; D gene: TRBD2; J gene: TRBJ2-7; clone size: NA; CDR3 DNA: TGCGCCAGCAGCCCCGGGACTAGCGAAACCTACGAGCAGTACTTC; CDR3 protein: CASSPGTSETYEQYF
V gene: TRBV7-7; D gene: NA; J gene: TRBJ2-2; clone size: many; CDR3 DNA: TGTGCTAGCCCGAACACCGGGGAGCTGTTTTTT; CDR3 protein: CASPNTGELFF
V gene: TRBV12-3/TRBV12-4; D gene: TRBD2; J gene: TRBJ2-5; clone size: few; CDR3 DNA: TGTGCCAGCAGTTTTAGGGGGACTAGCATAGAGACCCAGTACTTC; CDR3 protein: CASSFRGTSIETQYF
V gene: TRBV20-1; D gene: TRBD1; J gene: TRBJ1-3; clone size: many; CDR3 DNA: TGCAGTGCTAGGTTTATTCCGGGACAGGGTGTAGCGGGAGTTGGAAACACCATATATTTT; CDR3 protein: CSARFIPGQGVAGVGNTIYF
V gene: TRBV29-1; D gene: TRBD2; J gene: TRBJ2-1; clone size: few; CDR3 DNA: TGCAGCGTTCTTCTAGCGGGACATTTTACGCTGTTCTTC; CDR3 protein: CSVLLAGHFTLFF
V gene: TRBV5-1; D gene: NA; J gene: TRBJ1-1; clone size: few; CDR3 DNA: TGCGCCAGCAGCTTGGAGCCCCCGGGACGGAGAAACACTGAAGCTTTCTTT; CDR3 protein: CASSLEPPGRRNTEAFF
V gene: TRBV6-6; D gene: NA; J gene: TRBJ1-1; clone size: few; CDR3 DNA: TGTGCCAGCAGTTACGGGCAGGCCGCTTCGGCTTTCTTT; CDR3 protein: CASSYGQAASAFF
V gene: TRBV10-3; D gene: NA; J gene: TRBJ2-7; clone size: once; CDR3 DNA: TGTGCCATCAGTGAGGATGGACTACCTTACGAGCAGTACTTC; CDR3 protein: CAISEDGLPYEQYF
V gene: TRBV11-3; D gene: NA; J gene: TRBJ2-3; clone size: few; CDR3 DNA: TGTGCCAGCAGCCAAGGGGGGGGCGCAGATACGCAGTATTTT; CDR3 protein: CASSQGGGADTQYF
V gene: TRBV21-1; D gene: NA; J gene: TRBJ2-1; clone size: NA; CDR3 DNA: TGTGCCCCCACATCCGGGACAGGACTAGCAGATGAGCAGTTCTTC; CDR3 protein: CAPTSGTGLADEQFF
V gene: TRBV24-1; D gene: NA; J gene: TRBJ1-3; clone size: few; CDR3 DNA: TGTGCCACCAGTGGAGGGGATGGAAACACCATATATTTT; CDR3 protein: CATSGGDGNTIYF
V gene: TRBV24-1; D gene: NA; J gene: TRBJ2-2; clone size: few; CDR3 DNA: TGTGCCACTAGTAACACCGGGGAGCTGTTTTTT; CDR3 protein: CATSNTGELFF
V gene: TRBV7-9; D gene: TRBD1; J gene: TRBJ2-7; clone size: few; CDR3 DNA: TGTGCCAGCAGCCCACAGGGGGCCTCATTCGAGCAGTACTTC; CDR3 protein: CASSPQGASFEQYF
V gene: TRBV5-1; D gene: TRBD2; J gene: TRBJ2-1; clone size: NA; CDR3 DNA: TGCGCCAGCAGCCCCGGACTAGCCCCAGGTAATGAGCAGTTCTTC; CDR3 protein: CASSPGLAPGNEQFF
V gene: TRBV2; D gene: NA; J gene: TRBJ1-2; clone size: NA; CDR3 DNA: TGTGCCAGCAGTGTTGGGGGTCGCTATGGCTACACCTTC; CDR3 protein: CASSVGGRYGYTF
V gene: TRBV7-9; D gene: TRBD1; J gene: TRBJ1-2; clone size: NA; CDR3 DNA: TGTGCCAGCAGCTCGGGACAGATTAACTATGGCTACACCTTC; CDR3 protein: CASSSGQINYGYTF
V gene: TRBV2; D gene: NA; J gene: TRBJ2-3; clone size: few; CDR3 DNA: TGTGCCAGCAGGACCACTAGTCTTGGCACAGATACGCAGTATTTT; CDR3 protein: CASRTTSLGTDTQYF
V gene: TRBV7-8; D gene: TRBD2; J gene: TRBJ2-1; clone size: few; CDR3 DNA: TGTGCCAGCAGCTCGATAGCGGGATCGGTAGGTGAGCAGTTCTTC; CDR3 protein: CASSSIAGSVGEQFF